The T cell receptor (beta chain) described here comes from a study of control samples from healthy donors and cancer patients. Deletions cut 1 base from V and 0 bases from J, with 9 bases between. Germline V gene sequence: CDR1 MNHEY, CDR2 SVGEGT. This CDR3 is built from 15 residues. Here immunoSEQ multiplex PCR was the method, and the copy in TCRdb shows in-frame clones only, minus some. The table lists under 450,000 clones, approximately 90% of them singletons, with around 6.4% in the top ten. The receptor was isolated from a man in his forties with head and neck cancer. Sequencing was done on a sample of PBMCs. V usage is TRBV6-2 or TRBV6-3 and J usage is TRBJ1-1, with D perhaps TRBD1 (5 bases). The CDR3 region has the DNA TGTGCCAGCAGTTACTTAGGGGCAATGAACACTGAAGCTTTCTTT. It codes for CASSYLGAMNTEAFF.